This TCR beta chain was sequenced for a study of identical twins. Ten or more counts support this clonotype. J lost 0 bases, V lost 7 bases, and 6 bases had no gene match. This CDR3 has 14 residues. The germline CDR1 and CDR2 sequences are ENHRY and SYGVKD. MiXCR, applied by TCRdb to the 5' RACE reads, yields one record per CDR3 protein. This table holds around 490,000 distinct CDR3 sequences, 20% to 25% found once. These same data were also listed under a study on yellow fever vaccine responses in identical twins.

This clonotype originated in a woman between 18 and 30 years old in good health. The genes are TRBV10-3 and TRBJ2-7; 7 nucleotides agree with TRBD1. The sequencing sample was made of CD4+ T cells sorted from blood. The CDR3 sequence: CAIKRQGSSYEQYF. The CDR3 DNA reads as TGTGCCATCAAAAGACAGGGAAGCTCCTACGAGCAGTACTTC.